The present T cell receptor beta chain was sequenced within a study of immune evolution from preneoplasia to lung adenocarcinoma. Study outcomes and limitations: Normal lung had the highest top T cell clone frequencies.

Macro-dissection enriched premalignant or tumor cells before nucleic acid extraction. The CDR3 is 21 residues long. Trimming at V came to 0 bases and at J to 3 bases, leaving 12 bases not matched to a gene. CDR1 and CDR2 from the germline V gene are MGHRA and YSYEKL. Produced via immunoSEQ multiplex PCR; TCRdb's table is partial and in-frame only. Of 10,000 or so clones in the sample, 70% to 80% were seen once. Worth noting for this clone: What it binds is unknown.

The sequence was collected from a donor of 70 years or more with lung adenocarcinoma. The chain couples TRBV4-1 to TRBJ2-1; TRBD2 matches at 15 bases. The sequenced sample consisted of FFPE minimally invasive lung adenocarcinoma tissue. CDR3 coding DNA: TGCGCCAGCAGCCAAGAAATCGGACTAGCGGGAGGGCTGGCCCTCTACAATGAGCAGTTCTTC. Protein: CASSQEIGLAGGLALYNEQFF.